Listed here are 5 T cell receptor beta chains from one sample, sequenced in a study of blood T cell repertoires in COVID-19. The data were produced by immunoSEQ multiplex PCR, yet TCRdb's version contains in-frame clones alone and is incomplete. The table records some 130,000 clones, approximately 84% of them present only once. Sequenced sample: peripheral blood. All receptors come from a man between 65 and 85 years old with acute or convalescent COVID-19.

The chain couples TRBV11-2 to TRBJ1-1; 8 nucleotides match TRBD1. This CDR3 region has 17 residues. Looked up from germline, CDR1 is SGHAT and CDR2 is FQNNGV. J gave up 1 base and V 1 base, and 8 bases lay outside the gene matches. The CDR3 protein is CASSLVRTGTSNTEAFF. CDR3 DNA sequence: TGTGCCAGCAGCTTAGTTAGGACAGGGACTTCGAACACTGAAGCTTTCTTT.

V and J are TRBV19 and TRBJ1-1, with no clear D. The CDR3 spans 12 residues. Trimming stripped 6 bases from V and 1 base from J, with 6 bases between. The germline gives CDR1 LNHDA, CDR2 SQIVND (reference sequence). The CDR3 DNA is TGTGCCAGTAGCCAATGGAACACTGAAGCTTTCTTT. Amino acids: CASSQWNTEAFF.

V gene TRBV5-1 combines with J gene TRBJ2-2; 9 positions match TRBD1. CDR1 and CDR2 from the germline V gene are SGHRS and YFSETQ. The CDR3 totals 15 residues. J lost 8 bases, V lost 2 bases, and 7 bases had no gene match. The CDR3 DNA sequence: TGCGCCAGCAGCTTTGCACAGGGGGCCGAGGGGGAGCTGTTTTTT. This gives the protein CASSFAQGAEGELFF.

As DNA, the CDR3 is TGTGCCAGCAGCCGGGACAGGGCATCAGGATCACCCCTCCACTTT. This codes for CASSRDRASGSPLHF. The chain employs TRBV5-4 and TRBJ1-6, with 9 bases lining up with TRBD1. With V trimmed by 4 bases and J by 10 bases, 9 bases remained unmatched. CDR3 size: 15 residues. The germline V gene has CDR1 SGHNT and CDR2 YYREEE (reference sequence).

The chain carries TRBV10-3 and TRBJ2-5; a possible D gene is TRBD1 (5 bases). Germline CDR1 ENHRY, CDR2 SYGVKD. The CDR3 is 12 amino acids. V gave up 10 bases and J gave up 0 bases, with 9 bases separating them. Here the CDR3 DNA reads TGTGCCACGATGACAGACCAAGAGACCCAGTACTTC. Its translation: CATMTDQETQYF.